Described below is a single T cell receptor (beta chain) sequence and its context. No antigen is known for it. Random-hexamer reverse transcription was applied to roughly 0.5 to 1 ug RNA. The amplification used immunoSEQ multiplex PCR on TCR beta CDR3; it spanned 54 Vbeta and 13 Jbeta. TCRdb itself ran the immunoSEQ multiplex PCR reads through MiXCR, one entry per CDR3 protein. The sample records tens of thousands of distinct CDR3 sequences, just over 95% being singletons. TCR beta from blood CD8+ and CD4+ T cells was sequenced. The sample originates from a study of CD8 T cells in Susac syndrome. Study outcomes and limitations: The authors acknowledged that the study's TCR sequencing and HLA analysis involved relatively few individuals.

CDR1 is GTSNPN, CDR2 SVGIG, per germline (reference sequence). Trimming left V 0 bases short and J 0 bases short, with 3 bases between. The CDR3 is made up of 13 amino acids. The J gene is TRBJ1-5, the V gene TRBV30; unclear D gene. The sample taken for sequencing was CD4+ T cells from PBMCs. This TCR was sampled from a human donor with multiple sclerosis. CDR3 sequence: CAWSVDSNQPQHF. As DNA, the CDR3 is TGTGCCTGGAGTGTAGATAGCAATCAGCCCCAGCATTTT.